The rows below give T cell receptor beta chains drawn from one sample of a study of T cells in Graves' hyperthyroidism and ophthalmopathy. TCRdb used MiXCR to reprocess the multiplex PCR reads, holding one entry per CDR3 protein. The table records around 350,000 distinct CDR3 sequences, about 19% of them present only once. The sequencing sample was made of blood. The receptor source for this set is a woman under 30 with Graves' hyperthyroidism. CDR3s leave out the opening cysteine and the closing phenylalanine or tryptophan. The order of the fields is J gene, CDR3 length, V gene, D gene, CDR3 protein. The D gene is left open where the match is weak.

j_gene: TRBJ2-7; len: 12; v_gene: TRBV27; d_gene: TRBD2; CDR3aa: ASKLSGISYEQY
j_gene: TRBJ1-1; len: 14; v_gene: TRBV28; d_gene: TRBD1; CDR3aa: ASIVPSGQGSREAF
j_gene: TRBJ1-5; len: 14; v_gene: TRBV6-1; d_gene: .; CDR3aa: ASRGWTIYSNQPQH
j_gene: TRBJ2-5; len: 11; v_gene: TRBV7-2; d_gene: .; CDR3aa: ASSARGTETQY
j_gene: TRBJ1-2; len: 12; v_gene: TRBV20-1; d_gene: TRBD1; CDR3aa: SAVESGTGDGYT
j_gene: TRBJ1-5; len: 12; v_gene: TRBV2; d_gene: TRBD1; CDR3aa: ASNPGQGKQPQH
j_gene: TRBJ1-2; len: 10; v_gene: TRBV29-1; d_gene: .; CDR3aa: STSRGADGYT
j_gene: TRBJ1-1; len: 13; v_gene: TRBV28; d_gene: .; CDR3aa: ASSQGGGMNTEAF
j_gene: TRBJ2-7; len: 12; v_gene: TRBV12-5; d_gene: .; CDR3aa: ASGQEIMPYEQY
j_gene: TRBJ1-1; len: 15; v_gene: TRBV18; d_gene: TRBD1; CDR3aa: ASSPPWNRGGSTEAF
j_gene: TRBJ2-5; len: 14; v_gene: TRBV5-1; d_gene: TRBD2; CDR3aa: ASSLPPGGAEETQY
j_gene: TRBJ1-2; len: 14; v_gene: TRBV5-1; d_gene: .; CDR3aa: ASSLAMVLGVDGYT
j_gene: TRBJ1-1; len: 12; v_gene: TRBV6-5; d_gene: TRBD1; CDR3aa: ASSSGTGYTEAF
j_gene: TRBJ1-1; len: 15; v_gene: TRBV4-1; d_gene: .; CDR3aa: ASSHDLSGARNTEAF
j_gene: TRBJ2-5; len: 11; v_gene: TRBV12-3/TRBV12-4; d_gene: .; CDR3aa: ASSRTLGETQY
j_gene: TRBJ2-7; len: 11; v_gene: TRBV5-1; d_gene: TRBD1; CDR3aa: ASSLGQGGSGY
j_gene: TRBJ2-7; len: 9; v_gene: TRBV7-9; d_gene: .; CDR3aa: ASSPIDEQY
j_gene: TRBJ2-3; len: 11; v_gene: TRBV7-3; d_gene: .; CDR3aa: ASSLLPGDTQY
j_gene: TRBJ1-1; len: 11; v_gene: TRBV5-1; d_gene: .; CDR3aa: ASSFLGVTEAF
j_gene: TRBJ1-2; len: 13; v_gene: TRBV19; d_gene: .; CDR3aa: ASSIAQDDARGYT
j_gene: TRBJ2-5; len: 11; v_gene: TRBV29-1; d_gene: TRBD2; CDR3aa: SVGQAGGQTQY
j_gene: TRBJ2-7; len: 11; v_gene: TRBV20-1; d_gene: .; CDR3aa: SAPRDISYEQY
j_gene: TRBJ2-5; len: 14; v_gene: TRBV5-5; d_gene: TRBD1; CDR3aa: ASSFPPGQGQETQY
j_gene: TRBJ1-5; len: 11; v_gene: TRBV11-2; d_gene: .; CDR3aa: ASSRGSNQPQH
j_gene: TRBJ2-7; len: 14; v_gene: TRBV6-1; d_gene: .; CDR3aa: ASTKRVGQASYEQY
j_gene: TRBJ2-2; len: 10; v_gene: TRBV28; d_gene: .; CDR3aa: ASEGVTGELF
j_gene: TRBJ1-1; len: 13; v_gene: TRBV6-1; d_gene: TRBD1; CDR3aa: ASSPLRTGETEAF
j_gene: TRBJ1-5; len: 12; v_gene: TRBV10-2; d_gene: TRBD1; CDR3aa: ASSDSGGGQPQH
j_gene: TRBJ1-5; len: 12; v_gene: TRBV12-3/TRBV12-4; d_gene: .; CDR3aa: ASSRDHSNQPQH
j_gene: TRBJ1-5; len: 16; v_gene: TRBV20-1; d_gene: TRBD1; CDR3aa: SASMPGQGGYSNQPQH
j_gene: TRBJ2-2; len: 16; v_gene: TRBV27; d_gene: TRBD2; CDR3aa: ASSSPGGSGSNTGELF
j_gene: TRBJ2-7; len: 13; v_gene: TRBV7-2; d_gene: .; CDR3aa: ASSSSGVPSYEQY